This T cell receptor beta chain was retrieved from a study of low-dose radiotherapy and immunotherapy resistance in tumors. Study-wide background: Participants in Cohort 2 were given 1 Gy per fraction every two weeks, for 13 Gy over 26 weeks. Treatment consisted of nivolumab 240 mg every two weeks and ipilimumab 1 mg/kg every six weeks, given intravenously to patients. Every day for four cycles from cycle 1 day 1, patients took 300 mg of oral aspirin.

Primers used for first-strand cDNA, a TRAV- and TRBV-specific set, covered both alpha and beta chains. Amplification of TCRs used a constant-region primer and V-primer adapter for roughly 22 PCR cycles. TCRdb re-called the reads through MiXCR, storing one row per CDR3 protein. Among about 60,000 distinct CDR3 sequences listed, roughly 24% were seen once. This clonotype was seen repeatedly, ten times or more. V lost 6 bases and J lost 5; bases outside the gene matches: 10. The germline CDR1 and CDR2 sequences are MNHEY and SVGEGT. CDR3 length: 15 residues. Time point defined: before trial treatment. The V call is TRBV6-2 or TRBV6-3, the J call TRBJ2-5, with 9 bases matching TRBD1. This specimen was PBMCs, taken before treatment. This TCR derives from a male donor with prostate cancer. CDR3 protein: CASSSRDREGETQYF. The CDR3 bases are TGTGCCAGCAGCAGCCGGGACAGGGAAGGGGAGACCCAGTACTTC.